This TCR beta chain originates from a study of identical twins. TCRdb redid the calling of the 5' RACE reads with MiXCR, one entry per CDR3 protein. The sample has approximately 700,000 distinct CDR3 sequences, about 18% seen once; the top ten hold roughly 14%. This clonotype was seen more than once but under ten times. Its antigen is not known. Study findings and constraints: Some out-of-frame alpha sequences were shared by twins, and these showed excess low generation probability.

With 4 bases clipped from V and 4 bases from J, the junction kept 8 bases outside the gene matches. Germline loops: CDR1 DFQATT, CDR2 SNEGSKA (reference sequence). The CDR3 extends over 15 amino acids. These sequences were also reported in another study, on T cells expressing NK-cell markers. That work contributes: Dominant NKG2C+ clonotypes were found to form roughly 1.0-7.0% of CD8+ T cells in five to seven donors.

Source material: PBMCs. V and J are TRBV20-1 and TRBJ2-5; the match to TRBD1 covers 11 bases. The sequence was collected from a woman aged 18-29 years in good health. DNA for the CDR3: TGCAGTGCTACCAAGACCGGGACAGGGGGAGAGACCCAGTACTTC. It specifies CSATKTGTGGETQYF.